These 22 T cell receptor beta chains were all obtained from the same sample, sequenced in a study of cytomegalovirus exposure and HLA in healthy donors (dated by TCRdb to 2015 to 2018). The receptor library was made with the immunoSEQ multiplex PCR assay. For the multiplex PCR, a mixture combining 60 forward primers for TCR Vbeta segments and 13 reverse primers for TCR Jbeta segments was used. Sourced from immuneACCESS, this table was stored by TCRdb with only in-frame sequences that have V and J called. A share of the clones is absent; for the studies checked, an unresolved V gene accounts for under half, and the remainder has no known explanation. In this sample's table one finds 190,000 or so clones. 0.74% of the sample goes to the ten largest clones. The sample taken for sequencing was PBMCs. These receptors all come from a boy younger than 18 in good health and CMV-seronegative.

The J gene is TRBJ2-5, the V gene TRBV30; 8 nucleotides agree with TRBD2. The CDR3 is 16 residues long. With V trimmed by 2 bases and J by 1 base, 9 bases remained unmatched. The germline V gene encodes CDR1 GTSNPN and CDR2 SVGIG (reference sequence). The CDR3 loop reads CAWSPPWRGAQETQYF. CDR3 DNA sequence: TGTGCCTGGAGTCCCCCTTGGCGGGGGGCCCAAGAGACCCAGTACTTC. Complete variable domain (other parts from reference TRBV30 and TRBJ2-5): SQTIHQWPATLVQPVGSPLSLECTVEGTSNPNLYWYRQAAGRGLQLLFYSVGIGQISSEVPQNLSASRPQDRQFILSSKKLLLSDSGFYLCAWSPPWRGAQETQYFGPGTRLLVL.

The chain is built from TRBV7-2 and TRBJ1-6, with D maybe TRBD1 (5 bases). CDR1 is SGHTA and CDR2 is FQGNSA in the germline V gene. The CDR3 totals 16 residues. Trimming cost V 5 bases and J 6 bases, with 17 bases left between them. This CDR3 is CASSLPRTILNSPLHF. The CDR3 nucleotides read TGTGCCAGCAGCCTACCAAGGACAATTCTTAATTCACCCCTCCACTTT. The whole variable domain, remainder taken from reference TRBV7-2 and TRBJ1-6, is GAGVSQSPSNKVTEKGKDVELRCDPISGHTALYWYRQSLGQGLEFLIYFQGNSAPDKSGLPSDRFSAERTGGSVSTLTIQRTQQEDSAVYLCASSLPRTILNSPLHFGNGTRLTVT.

CDR3 sequence (DNA): TGCGCCAGCAGCCAAGATTCAGGGACAGGCTATGATCTCCTCCACTTT. It codes for CASSQDSGTGYDLLHF. The V and J genes are TRBV4-1 and TRBJ1-6, with TRBD1 matching over 8 bases. Trimming removed 0 bases from V and 15 bases from J; junction bases left unmatched: 13. CDR1 is MGHRA, CDR2 YSYEKL, per germline. The CDR3 is made up of 16 amino acids.

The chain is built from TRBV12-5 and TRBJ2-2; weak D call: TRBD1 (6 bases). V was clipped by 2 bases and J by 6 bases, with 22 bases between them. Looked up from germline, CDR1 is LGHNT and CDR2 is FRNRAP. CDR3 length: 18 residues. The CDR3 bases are TGTGCTAGTGGTTTGTTACAGGGTTACTCGCAAGAGGCCGGGGAGCTGTTTTTT. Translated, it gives CASGLLQGYSQEAGELFF.

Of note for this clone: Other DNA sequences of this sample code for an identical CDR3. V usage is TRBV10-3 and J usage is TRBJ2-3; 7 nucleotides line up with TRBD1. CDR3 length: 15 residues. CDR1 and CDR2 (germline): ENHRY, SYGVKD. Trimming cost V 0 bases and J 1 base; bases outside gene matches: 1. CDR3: CAISESGQGTDTQYF. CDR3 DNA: TGTGCCATCAGTGAGTCTGGACAGGGCACAGATACGCAGTATTTT.

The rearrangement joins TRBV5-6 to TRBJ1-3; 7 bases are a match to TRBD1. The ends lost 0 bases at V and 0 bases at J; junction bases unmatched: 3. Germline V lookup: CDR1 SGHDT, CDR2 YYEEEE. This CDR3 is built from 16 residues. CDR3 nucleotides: TGTGCCAGCAGCTTGGTTCAGGGGGGCTCTGGAAACACCATATATTTT. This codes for CASSLVQGGSGNTIYF.

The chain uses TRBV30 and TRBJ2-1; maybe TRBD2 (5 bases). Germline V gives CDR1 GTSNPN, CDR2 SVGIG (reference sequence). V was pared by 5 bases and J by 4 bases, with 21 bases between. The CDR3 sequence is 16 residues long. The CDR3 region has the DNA TGTGCCTGGGGGCTCCCTAGGTATCGGACTTACAATGAGCAGTTCTTC. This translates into CAWGLPRYRTYNEQFF.

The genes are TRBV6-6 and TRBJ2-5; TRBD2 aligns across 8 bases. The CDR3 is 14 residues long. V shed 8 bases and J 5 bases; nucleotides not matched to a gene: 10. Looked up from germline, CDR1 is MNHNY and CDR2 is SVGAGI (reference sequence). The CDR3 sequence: CASYLGGAGETQYF. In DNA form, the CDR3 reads TGTGCCAGCTACCTCGGGGGGGCTGGGGAGACCCAGTACTTC.

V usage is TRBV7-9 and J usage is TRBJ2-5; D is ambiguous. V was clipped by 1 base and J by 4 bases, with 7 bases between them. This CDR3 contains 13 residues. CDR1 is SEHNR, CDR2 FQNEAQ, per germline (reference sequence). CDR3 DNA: TGTGCCAGCAGCTTAGGGAGAGCAGAGACCCAGTACTTC. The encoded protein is CASSLGRAETQYF.

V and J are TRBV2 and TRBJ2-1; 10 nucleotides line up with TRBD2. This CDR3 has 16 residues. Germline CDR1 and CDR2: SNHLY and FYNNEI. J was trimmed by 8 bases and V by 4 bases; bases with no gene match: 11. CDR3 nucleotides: TGTGCCAGCAGTGCCCCTGGAAGCGGGGGGGCTTATGAGCAGTTCTTC. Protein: CASSAPGSGGAYEQFF.

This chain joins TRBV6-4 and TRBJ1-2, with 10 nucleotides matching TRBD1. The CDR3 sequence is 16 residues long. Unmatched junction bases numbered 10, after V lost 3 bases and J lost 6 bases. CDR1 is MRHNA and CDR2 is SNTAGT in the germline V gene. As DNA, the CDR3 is TGTGCCAGCAGTGATCTTCCCGGGACAGGGGTTAATGGCTACACCTTC. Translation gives CASSDLPGTGVNGYTF.

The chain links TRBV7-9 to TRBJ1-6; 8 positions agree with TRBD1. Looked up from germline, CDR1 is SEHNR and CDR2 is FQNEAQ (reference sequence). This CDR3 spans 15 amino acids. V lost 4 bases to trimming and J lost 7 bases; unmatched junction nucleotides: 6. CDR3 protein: CASSSRGTGNSPLHF. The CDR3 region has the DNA TGTGCCAGCAGCTCCCGGGGGACAGGCAATTCACCCCTCCACTTT. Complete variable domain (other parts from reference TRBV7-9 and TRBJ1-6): DTGVSQNPRHKITKRGQNVTFRCDPISEHNRLYWYRQTLGQGPEFLTYFQNEAQLEKSRLLSDRFSAERPKGSFSTLEIQRTEQGDSAMYLCASSSRGTGNSPLHFGNGTRLTVT.

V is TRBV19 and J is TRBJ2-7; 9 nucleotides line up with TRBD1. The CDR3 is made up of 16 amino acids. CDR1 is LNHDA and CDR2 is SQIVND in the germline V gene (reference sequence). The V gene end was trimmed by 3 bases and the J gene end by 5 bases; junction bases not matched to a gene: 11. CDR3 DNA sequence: TGTGCCAGTAGTATCCCGGGACAGGGTCTGGTCGACGAGCAGTACTTC. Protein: CASSIPGQGLVDEQYF.

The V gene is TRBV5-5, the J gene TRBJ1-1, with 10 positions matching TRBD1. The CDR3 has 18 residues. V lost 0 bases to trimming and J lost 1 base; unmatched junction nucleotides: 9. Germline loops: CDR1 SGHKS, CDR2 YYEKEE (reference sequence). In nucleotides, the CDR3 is TGTGCCAGCAGCTTGGGGACAGGGGGATTCAACCCGAACACTGAAGCTTTCTTT. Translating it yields CASSLGTGGFNPNTEAFF.

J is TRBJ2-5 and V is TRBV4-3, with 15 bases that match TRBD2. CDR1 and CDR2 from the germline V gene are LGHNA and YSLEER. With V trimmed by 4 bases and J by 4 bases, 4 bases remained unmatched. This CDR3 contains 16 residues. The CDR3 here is CASSRKGLAGGETQYF. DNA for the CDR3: TGCGCCAGCAGCCGAAAGGGACTAGCGGGGGGAGAGACCCAGTACTTC.

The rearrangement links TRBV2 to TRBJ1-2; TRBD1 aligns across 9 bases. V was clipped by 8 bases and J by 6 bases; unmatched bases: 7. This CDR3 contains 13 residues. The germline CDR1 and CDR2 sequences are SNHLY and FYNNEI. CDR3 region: CASGYRDRDGYTF. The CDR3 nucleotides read TGTGCCAGCGGATACCGGGACAGGGATGGCTACACCTTC. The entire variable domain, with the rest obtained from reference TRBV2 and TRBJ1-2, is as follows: EPEVTQTPSHQVTQMGQEVILRCVPISNHLYFYWYRQILGQKVEFLVSFYNNEISEKSEIFDDQFSVERPDGSNFTLKIRSTKLEDSAMYFCASGYRDRDGYTFGSGTRLTVV.

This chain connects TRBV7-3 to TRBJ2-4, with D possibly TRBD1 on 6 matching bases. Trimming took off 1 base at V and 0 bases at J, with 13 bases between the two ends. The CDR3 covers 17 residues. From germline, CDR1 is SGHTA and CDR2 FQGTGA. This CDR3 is CASSLRTAFVAKNIQYF. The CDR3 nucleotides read TGTGCCAGCAGCTTAAGGACAGCCTTCGTAGCCAAAAACATTCAGTACTTC.

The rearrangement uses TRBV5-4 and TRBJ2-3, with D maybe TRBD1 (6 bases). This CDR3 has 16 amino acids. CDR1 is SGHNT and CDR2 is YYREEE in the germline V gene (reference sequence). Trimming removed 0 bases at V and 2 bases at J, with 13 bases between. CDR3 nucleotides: TGTGCCAGCAGCTTGGTAAGGGGGTCCGTCACAGATACGCAGTATTTT. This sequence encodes CASSLVRGSVTDTQYF.

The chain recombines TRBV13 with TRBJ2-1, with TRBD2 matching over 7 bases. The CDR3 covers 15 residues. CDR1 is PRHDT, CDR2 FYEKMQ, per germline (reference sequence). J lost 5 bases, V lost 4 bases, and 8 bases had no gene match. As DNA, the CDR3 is TGTGCCAGCAGCTCCTACGGGACTACCGACAATGAGCAGTTCTTC. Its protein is CASSSYGTTDNEQFF.

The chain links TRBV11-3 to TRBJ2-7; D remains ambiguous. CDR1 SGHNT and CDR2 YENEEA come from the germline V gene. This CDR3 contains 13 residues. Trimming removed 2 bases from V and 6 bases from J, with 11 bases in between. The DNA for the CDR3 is TGTGCCAGCAGCTTATCTAGAACTCTCGAGCAGTACTTC. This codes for CASSLSRTLEQYF. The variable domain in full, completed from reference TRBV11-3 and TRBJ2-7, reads EAGVVQSPRYKIIEKKQPVAFWCNPISGHNTLYWYLQNLGQGPELLIRYENEEAVDDSQLPKDRFSAERLKGVDSTLKIQPAELGDSAVYLCASSLSRTLEQYFGPGTRLTVT.

The CDR3: CASTLRESETQYF. CDR3 DNA: TGTGCCAGCACCCTCCGGGAGTCGGAGACCCAGTACTTC. The V gene is TRBV6-6, the J gene TRBJ2-5, with D maybe TRBD2 (6 bases). Germline values: CDR1 MNHNY, CDR2 SVGAGI (reference sequence). This CDR3 has 13 residues. V lost 7 bases and J 5 bases, leaving 14 bases between the germline ends.

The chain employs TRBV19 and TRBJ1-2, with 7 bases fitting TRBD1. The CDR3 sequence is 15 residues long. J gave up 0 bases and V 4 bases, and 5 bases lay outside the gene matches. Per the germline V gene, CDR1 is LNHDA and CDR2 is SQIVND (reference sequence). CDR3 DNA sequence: TGTGCCAGTAGTACACGGACAGGAGCTAACTATGGCTACACCTTC. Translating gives CASSTRTGANYGYTF.